This T cell receptor (beta chain) comes out of a study of cytomegalovirus exposure and HLA in healthy donors. Concerning this clone itself: Its antigen is not known.

In nominal health when sampled, donors likely had unrecorded immune exposures nonetheless. V was trimmed by 2 bases and J by 4 bases, leaving 20 bases between them. Germline values: CDR1 SNHLY, CDR2 FYNNEI. This CDR3 is 17 amino acids long. PCR was performed using 60 Vbeta and 13 Jbeta primers. Sequenced by immunoSEQ multiplex PCR; TCRdb stores in-frame clones only, minus some. The sample includes a few hundred thousand clones, roughly 80% of them seen just once. Study outcomes and limitations: In the analysis, some V segments, TRBV6-2 and TRBV6-3 included, were excluded as indistinguishable.

J is TRBJ1-2 and V is TRBV2, with a weak D call TRBD1 (6 bases). The source of this sequence is a man in his thirties or forties in good health and CMV-seronegative. Sample: PBMCs. Here the CDR3 DNA reads TGTGCCAGCAGTGAATCGGGGACACCAACCTACCCCTATGGCTACACCTTC. Translating it yields CASSESGTPTYPYGYTF.